This T cell receptor beta chain was captured in a study of blood T cell repertoires in COVID-19. Study-level background: The United States, Italy and Spain supplied acute and convalescent COVID-19 samples.

The table came from immunoSEQ multiplex PCR; TCRdb's copy has only in-frame clones and leaves some out. Among some 280,000 clones, around 91% were seen once, and the ten largest hold about an eighth. The CDR3 has 15 residues. V lost 2 bases to trimming and J lost 1 base, with 10 bases between them. Germline assignment: CDR1 MNHNS and CDR2 SASEGT. The source material was peripheral blood. This receptor was identified in an older woman with acute or convalescent COVID-19. The chain has TRBV6-1 and TRBJ2-3; a weak D match, TRBD2 (5 bases). The CDR3 loop reads CASSELLVGTDTQYF. In nucleotides, the CDR3 is TGTGCCAGCAGTGAACTACTAGTTGGCACAGATACGCAGTATTTT.